The 13 T cell receptor beta chains reported below all come from one sample, sequenced in a study of control samples from healthy donors and cancer patients. Profiled with immunoSEQ multiplex PCR; TCRdb holds only in-frame clones, not every one. The data show 150,000 or so clones, roughly 94% seen once. The sample consisted of PBMCs. Receptors were obtained from a man aged 55-75 years with colorectal cancer.

This clone was observed a single time. J is TRBJ1-6 and V is TRBV6-5; D gene uncertain. V lost 7 bases, J lost 5 bases, and 9 bases lay in between. The CDR3 consists of 13 residues. Germline loops: CDR1 MNHEY, CDR2 SVGAGI. This CDR3 is CASKARNNSPLHF. Here the CDR3 DNA reads TGTGCCAGCAAGGCACGGAATAATTCACCCCTCCACTTT.

A single count supports this clone. This chain connects TRBV13 to TRBJ2-3; TRBD2 matches 11 bases. V shed 4 bases and J 4 bases; nucleotides not matched to a gene: 7. Per the germline V gene, CDR1 is PRHDT and CDR2 is FYEKMQ (reference sequence). The CDR3 totals 16 residues. CDR3 protein: CASSSQLAGDADTQYF. As DNA, the CDR3 is TGTGCCAGCAGCTCACAACTAGCGGGGGATGCAGATACGCAGTATTTT.

The chain couples TRBV10-3 to TRBJ2-3; 11 nucleotides agree with TRBD1. Germline CDR1 reads ENHRY; CDR2 reads SYGVKD. J lost 6 bases, V lost 2 bases, and 10 bases had no gene match. The CDR3 totals 17 residues. In DNA, the CDR3 is TGTGCCATCAGTGAGGCTTCCCGGACAGGGGGCATGGATACGCAGTATTTT. It is translated as CAISEASRTGGMDTQYF.

V is TRBV5-1 and J is TRBJ2-4, with D possibly being TRBD1 (6 bases). Germline V gene sequence: CDR1 SGHRS, CDR2 YFSETQ. The CDR3 is 15 amino acids. Trimming shortened V by 0 bases and J by 6 bases, and 13 bases separated the two germline ends. CDR3 amino acids: CASSLEAGQLNIQYF. The CDR3 DNA reads TGCGCCAGCAGCTTGGAAGCAGGACAGCTAAACATTCAGTACTTC.

A remark on this clone: This CDR3 is also generated by other DNA sequences in the sample. The chain combines TRBV6-5 with TRBJ1-5; 7 bases agree with TRBD1. The CDR3 totals 14 residues. Trimming took 0 bases from V and 4 from J; bases not matched to a gene: 0. Germline V gene lookup returns CDR1 MNHEY and CDR2 SVGAGI. The CDR3 sequence: CASSYSQGNQPQHF. The CDR3 bases are TGTGCCAGCAGTTACTCACAGGGGAATCAGCCCCAGCATTTT.

The rearrangement uses TRBV5-1 and TRBJ2-2; 7 nucleotides agree with TRBD1. J was trimmed by 3 bases and V by 0 bases; bases with no gene match: 5. The CDR3 covers 16 residues. CDR1 is SGHRS and CDR2 is YFSETQ in the germline V gene. CDR3 bases: TGCGCCAGCAGCTTGGTTGGACAGGTAGACACCGGGGAGCTGTTTTTT. This gives the protein CASSLVGQVDTGELFF.

This clone has just one count. The chain has TRBV12-3 or TRBV12-4 and TRBJ2-1; D uncertain. V lost 5 bases and J lost 10, with 9 bases in between. The CDR3 has 11 amino acids. The CDR3 is CASSDFPEQFF. The CDR3 region has the DNA TGTGCCAGCAGTGATTTCCCGGAGCAGTTCTTC.

A single count supports this clone. The chain employs TRBV5-1 and TRBJ1-1; 8 positions match TRBD1. This CDR3 spans 13 amino acids. Per germline, CDR1 SGHRS and CDR2 YFSETQ. V was clipped by 5 bases and J by 4 bases; unmatched bases: 4. CDR3 DNA: TGCGCCAGCAGTCTTCAGGGGGCCACTGAAGCTTTCTTT. Translated: CASSLQGATEAFF.

V and J are TRBV21-1 and TRBJ2-7. TRBV21-1 is assigned pseudogene status. The CDR3 is 12 residues long. CDR3 DNA: TGTGCCAGCAGCAAAGGGTCCTACGAGCAGTACTTC. Amino acids: CASSKGSYEQYF.

About this clone itself: One end of the junction is discordant with germline, which a read error may explain. CDR3 bases: TGTGCCAGCAGTTTGGTCACGGCGAGAGAGACCCAGTACTTC. Its translation is CASSLVTARETQYF. V is TRBV5-4 and J is TRBJ2-5; D is ambiguous. This CDR3 spans 14 amino acids. Germline V gene data show CDR1 as SGHNT and CDR2 as YYREEE (reference sequence).

The CDR3 DNA sequence: TGTGCCAGCAGCTTGCGAAGCTACCGACAGGGGAAAAACATTCAGTACTTC. The encoded protein is CASSLRSYRQGKNIQYF. J is TRBJ2-4 and V is TRBV5-6, with TRBD1 matching 8 bases. Germline V gene sequence: CDR1 SGHDT, CDR2 YYEEEE. J lost 4 bases, V lost 1 base, and 10 bases had no gene match. The CDR3 totals 17 residues.

The chain uses TRBV19 and TRBJ1-2; D is ambiguous. This CDR3 has 15 residues. V gave up 7 bases and J gave up 1 base, with 16 bases separating them. The germline CDR1 and CDR2 sequences are LNHDA and SQIVND (reference sequence). DNA of the CDR3: TGTGCCAGTACCTCCACTCCATGGGTTAACTATGGCTACACCTTC. This codes for CASTSTPWVNYGYTF.

V and J are TRBV12-3 or TRBV12-4 and TRBJ1-2; TRBD1 might be the D (6 bases). The CDR3 extends over 13 amino acids. The V end was cut by 3 bases, the J end by 14 bases, with 19 bases between. The CDR3 here is CASSLGQGHRGTF. The CDR3 DNA reads as TGTGCCAGCAGTTTGGGACAAGGGCATCGGGGGACCTTC.